Each of the 9 T cell receptor beta chains below was sequenced from the same sample in a study of control samples from healthy donors and cancer patients. The repertoire was sequenced with immunoSEQ multiplex PCR; TCRdb's copy has only in-frame clones and lacks some. The sample records roughly 84,000 clones, 75% to 90% being singletons. The sample taken for sequencing was blood. Receptors were obtained from a man between 50 and 59 years old in good health.

J is TRBJ2-2 and V is TRBV6-1; no clear D gene. Germline CDR1 and CDR2: MNHNS and SASEGT. Trimming left V 0 bases short and J 6 bases short, with 14 bases between. The CDR3 has 16 residues. CDR3: CASSEASLVVSGELFF. The DNA for the CDR3 is TGTGCCAGCAGTGAAGCTAGCCTGGTCGTATCCGGGGAGCTGTTTTTT.

This rearrangement joins TRBV2 to TRBJ1-5; 8 nucleotides match TRBD1. The CDR3 runs to 17 residues. CDR1 is SNHLY and CDR2 is FYNNEI in the germline V gene. V was pared by 5 bases and J by 6 bases, with 15 bases of the junction left unmatched. CDR3 DNA: TGTGCCAGCAGTCTCAGGGGGCACTACGAATTCGGTCAGCCCCAGCATTTT. It yields the protein CASSLRGHYEFGQPQHF. The full variable domain, completed using reference TRBV2 and TRBJ1-5, is EPEVTQTPSHQVTQMGQEVILRCVPISNHLYFYWYRQILGQKVEFLVSFYNNEISEKSEIFDDQFSVERPDGSNFTLKIRSTKLEDSAMYFCASSLRGHYEFGQPQHFGDGTRLSIL.

The chain's CDR3 is CASSDPGVYGYTF. The CDR3 nucleotides are TGTGCCAGCAGTGACCCAGGGGTCTATGGCTACACCTTC. The chain has TRBV6-1 and TRBJ1-2, with D tentatively TRBD1 (6 bases). The CDR3 length is 13 residues. V shed 3 bases and J shed 4 bases, with 9 bases lying between them. Germline-derived CDR1 and CDR2 are MNHNS and SASEGT.

The genes are TRBV5-1 and TRBJ2-5; 10 positions agree with TRBD1. The ends lost 0 bases at V and 7 bases at J; junction bases unmatched: 6. The CDR3 extends over 15 amino acids. Germline V gene data show CDR1 as SGHRS and CDR2 as YFSETQ. In nucleotides, the CDR3 is TGCGCCAGCAGCTTGGGGGGACAGGGGACCGGGACCCAGTACTTC. Translated, it gives CASSLGGQGTGTQYF. Using reference TRBV5-1 and TRBJ2-5 for the parts outside the CDR3, the full variable domain is KAGVTQTPRYLIKTRGQQVTLSCSPISGHRSVSWYQQTPGQGLQFLFEYFSETQRNKGNFPGRFSGRQFSNSRSEMNVSTLELGDSALYLCASSLGGQGTGTQYFGPGTRLLVL.

The rearrangement links TRBV11-2 to TRBJ1-2, with D tentatively TRBD1 (5 bases). There are 13 residues in the CDR3. Germline CDR1 SGHAT, CDR2 FQNNGV. Trimming shortened V by 4 bases and J by 3 bases, and 9 bases separated the two germline ends. Here the CDR3 DNA reads TGTGCCAGCAGCTCGCGGGGGGACTATGGCTACACCTTC. Amino acid sequence: CASSSRGDYGYTF.

In nucleotides, the CDR3 is TGTGCCAGTAGTATGGCCCCCGGGACGTCGAGGGAGACCCAGTACTTC. Protein product: CASSMAPGTSRETQYF. V is TRBV19 and J is TRBJ2-5; D may be TRBD1 or TRBD2 (5 bases each). Trimming cost V 3 bases and J 5 bases, with 19 bases left between them. The germline V gene has CDR1 LNHDA and CDR2 SQIVND (reference sequence). The CDR3 is made up of 16 amino acids.

This chain uses TRBV12-3 or TRBV12-4 with TRBJ1-2; no reliable D call. This CDR3 spans 12 amino acids. Trimming pared 2 bases from V and 5 bases from J, leaving 6 bases between. The CDR3 DNA follows: TGTGCCAGCAGTTTACGGAGGTATGGCTACACCTTC. As protein: CASSLRRYGYTF.

With regard to this clone: Other DNA sequences from this sample encode an identical CDR3 as well. The V call is TRBV5-1, the J call TRBJ2-7; D remains unclear. From germline, CDR1 is SGHRS and CDR2 YFSETQ. The CDR3 length is 13 residues. The ends were cut back, 3 bases at V and 1 base at J, with 8 bases in the middle. The CDR3 reads CASSWTGSYEQYF. CDR3 nucleotide sequence: TGCGCCAGCAGCTGGACCGGTTCCTACGAGCAGTACTTC.

The V and J genes are TRBV27 and TRBJ1-2; D is possibly TRBD1 (5 bases). Germline V lookup: CDR1 MNHEY, CDR2 SMNVEV (reference sequence). This CDR3 is 16 amino acids long. V was cut by 2 bases and J by 2 bases, with 15 bases left in between. The CDR3 region has the DNA TGTGCCAGCAGTTTAGAGGGGAACCTCGAAAACTATGGCTACACCTTC. This translates into CASSLEGNLENYGYTF.